This is a list of T cell receptor beta chains from one sample in a study of cytomegalovirus exposure and HLA in healthy donors. The assay was immunoSEQ multiplex PCR, and TCRdb's table has in-frame clones only and misses some. Among about 150,000 clones, around 82% were seen once, and the ten largest hold around 6.6%. Sequences were obtained from PBMCs. Receptors originate from a woman aged 45-65 years in good health and CMV-seropositive. The conserved cysteine and the conserved F or W are not part of the CDR3 here. Fields, in order: D gene, J gene, clone size, V gene, CDR3 protein. D genes are given only for firm matches. Expanded clones are given a class, and other clones once, few, many or no size at all.

TRBD2 | TRBJ2-1 | - | TRBV4-3 | ASSQEGLADYNEQF
- | TRBJ2-2 | - | TRBV9 | ASSELGSPNTGELF
TRBD1 | TRBJ2-7 | - | TRBV6-1 | ASRVGQGNYEQY
- | TRBJ2-7 | - | TRBV5-1 | ASRRDSYEQY
- | TRBJ1-1 | once | TRBV29-1 | SVEKEMNTEAF
- | TRBJ1-2 | - | TRBV11-2 | ASKGPTGDGYT
- | TRBJ1-1 | - | TRBV25-1 | ASSEYGNTEAF
TRBD1 | TRBJ1-2 | - | TRBV19 | ASIPSRGANYGYT
TRBD1 | TRBJ1-2 | - | TRBV27 | ATKTRTGPVT
- | TRBJ2-7 | - | TRBV7-6 | ASSPEALSYEQY
TRBD1 | TRBJ1-1 | - | TRBV6-6 | AIGQGMNTEAF
- | TRBJ1-4 | - | TRBV6-5 | ASSYGQNNEKLF
- | TRBJ2-1 | - | TRBV5-1 | ASSSGGNEQF